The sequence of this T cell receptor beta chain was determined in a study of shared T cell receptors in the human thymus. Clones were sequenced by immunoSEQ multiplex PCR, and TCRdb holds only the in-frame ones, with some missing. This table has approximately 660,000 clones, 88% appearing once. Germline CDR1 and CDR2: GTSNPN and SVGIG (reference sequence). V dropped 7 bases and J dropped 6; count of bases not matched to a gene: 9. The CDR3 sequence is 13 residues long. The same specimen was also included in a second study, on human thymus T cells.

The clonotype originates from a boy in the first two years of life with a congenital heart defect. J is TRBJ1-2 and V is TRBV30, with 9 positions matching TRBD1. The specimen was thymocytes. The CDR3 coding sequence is TGTGCCTCCCGGACAGGGGAAATCGATGGCTACACCTTC. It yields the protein CASRTGEIDGYTF.